This T cell receptor beta chain was recorded in a study of shared clonotypes between healthy human individuals. Study-level results: Estimated richness was generally greater in naive than memory subsets.

Healthy HIV-negative adults with no recent acute infections or vaccinations were recruited as donors. Only in-frame clones appear in the TCRdb table, and some are missing; sequencing was by immunoSEQ multiplex PCR. The sample holds over a million clones; about 96% are singletons and the top ten take roughly 1.2%. V lost 4 bases and J 3 bases, leaving 10 bases between the germline ends. Germline CDR1 reads SGHAT; CDR2 reads FQNNGV. CDR3 length: 14 residues. Concerning this clone itself: Its specificity is not known.

The clonotype comes from a man aged 30 to 45 in good health. The chain combines TRBV11-2 with TRBJ1-5, with D perhaps matching TRBD1 (5 bases). The specimen sequenced was naive CD4+ T cells sorted from blood. Regarding subset: CD45RA+ positively selected. The chain's CDR3 is CASSYDRHNQPQHF. CDR3 DNA sequence: TGTGCCAGCAGCTACGACAGACACAATCAGCCCCAGCATTTT.